This T cell receptor (beta chain) was identified during a study of control samples from healthy donors and cancer patients. There are 13 residues in the CDR3. The V and J ends lost 1 base and 13 bases respectively, with 14 bases between them. The germline V gene has CDR1 SGHAT and CDR2 FQNNGV. Sequenced by immunoSEQ multiplex PCR; TCRdb stores in-frame clones only, minus some. The sample holds 100,000 or so clones, roughly 90% seen once. This TCR derives from a woman aged 30 to 39 in good health. Sequences were obtained from blood. The chain couples TRBV11-2 to TRBJ2-1, with D perhaps being TRBD1 or TRBD2 (5 bases each). The CDR3 sequence is CASSLGVRDRQFF. CDR3 nucleotides: TGTGCCAGCAGCTTAGGTGTCAGGGACCGACAGTTCTTC. Looking up the rest from reference TRBV11-2 and TRBJ2-1 gives the full variable domain: EAGVAQSPRYKIIEKRQSVAFWCNPISGHATLYWYQQILGQGPKLLIQFQNNGVVDDSQLPKDRFSAERLKGVDSTLKIQPAKLEDSAVYLCASSLGVRDRQFFGPGTRLTVL.